The 21 T cell receptor beta chains below come from one sample, sequenced in a study of response to subunit inactivated influenza vaccine. TCRdb used MiXCR to reprocess the RT-PCR reads, holding one entry per CDR3 protein. Of 530,000 or so distinct CDR3 sequences listed, roughly 12% are singletons. The sample here was PBMCs from blood, taken on the day of vaccination. The origin of the receptors is a man aged 50 or older who received an inactivated influenza vaccine.

This clonotype was found a few times. The chain joins TRBV9 to TRBJ2-1; D remains unclear. Trimming left V 0 bases short and J 7 bases short, with 11 bases between. The CDR3 runs 14 residues. Germline V lookup: CDR1 SGDLS, CDR2 YYNGEE. The CDR3, as DNA: TGTGCCAGCAGCGTAGCCGGGCTTGCTAATGAGCAGTTCTTC. It codes for CASSVAGLANEQFF.

This clonotype has just a few counts. The V call is TRBV29-1, the J call TRBJ2-1; D possibly corresponds to TRBD2 (7 bases). CDR3 size: 13 residues. The V gene's germline CDR1 is SQVTM and CDR2 ANQGSEA. V lost 2 bases to trimming and J lost 7 bases, with 12 bases between them. The CDR3, as DNA: TGCAGCGTTGAACGGGGGGCTGGGAATGAGCAGTTCTTC. Its translation: CSVERGAGNEQFF.

In its sample, this clonotype was seen a few times. The chain uses TRBV27 and TRBJ2-2; D is uncertain. V shed 6 bases and J shed 0 bases, with 17 bases lying between them. Germline V gene sequence: CDR1 MNHEY, CDR2 SMNVEV (reference sequence). This CDR3 has 17 amino acids. The CDR3 region has the DNA TGTGCCAGCAGCTCCCTATCCTTCCGTGCGAACACCGGGGAGCTGTTTTTT. Translating gives CASSSLSFRANTGELFF.

This clonotype was found a few times. This chain joins TRBV20-1 and TRBJ1-1; D ambiguous. The CDR3 totals 12 residues. Germline loops: CDR1 DFQATT, CDR2 SNEGSKA (reference sequence). The V and J ends lost 3 bases and 3 bases respectively, with 8 bases between them. CDR3 region: CSASLVYTEAFF. CDR3 sequence (DNA): TGCAGTGCTAGCCTTGTGTACACTGAAGCTTTCTTT.

At least ten counts were recorded for this clonotype. The chain employs TRBV5-5 and TRBJ2-3, with D tentatively TRBD1 or TRBD2 (5 bases each). The CDR3 consists of 14 residues. Trimming stripped 0 bases from V and 6 bases from J, with 11 bases between. The germline V gene encodes CDR1 SGHKS and CDR2 YYEKEE (reference sequence). The CDR3 reads CASSLGGDGDTQYF. CDR3 coding DNA: TGTGCCAGCAGCTTGGGTGGGGACGGGGATACGCAGTATTTT.

This chain joins TRBV5-1 and TRBJ2-3; possibly TRBD1 or TRBD2 for D (5 bases each). The CDR3 sequence is 14 residues long. V lost 4 bases and J 2 bases, leaving 11 bases between the germline ends. Germline CDR1 and CDR2: SGHRS and YFSETQ. CDR3 in DNA: TGCGCCAGCAGCCCCGGGGCCGCCACAGATACGCAGTATTTT. It encodes CASSPGAATDTQYF.

Worth noting for this clonotype: Here the CDR3 omits its conserved ending phenylalanine or tryptophan, so a read error is the likely source. The V call is TRBV14, the J call TRBJ2-7; 9 positions match TRBD1. The CDR3 runs to 14 residues. CDR1 and CDR2 (germline): SGHDN, FVKESK. V shed 3 bases and J 2 bases; nucleotides not matched to a gene: 2. CDR3 nucleotide sequence: TGTGCCAGCAGCCACGGACAGGGGCCCTACGAGCAGTACTTG. Residues: CASSHGQGPYEQYL.

V gene TRBV12-3 or TRBV12-4 combines with J gene TRBJ1-2; 7 bases fit TRBD1. This CDR3 has 15 residues. V lost 2 bases, J lost 6 bases, and 9 bases stayed unmatched. CDR3 protein: CASSLKITGANGYTF. The CDR3 nucleotides read TGTGCCAGCAGTTTAAAAATAACAGGGGCGAATGGCTACACCTTC.

This clonotype has a handful of counts. The chain carries TRBV4-1 and TRBJ1-1; D might be TRBD1 (6 bases). V shed 0 bases and J shed 11 bases, with 19 bases lying between them. CDR1 is MGHRA and CDR2 is YSYEKL in the germline V gene. The CDR3 extends over 15 amino acids. The CDR3 DNA reads as TGCGCCAGCAGCCAAGACGGCAGGGGAGACCTGCGGGCTTTCTTT. This encodes CASSQDGRGDLRAFF.

This clonotype has more than one count but fewer than ten. The J gene is TRBJ2-2, the V gene TRBV24-1; 7 nucleotides line up with TRBD2. The trim removed 4 bases at V and 2 bases at J, leaving 3 bases unmatched. CDR1 is KGHDR and CDR2 is SFDVKD in the germline V gene. This CDR3 has 15 residues. CDR3 region: CATSESGGNTGELFF. The CDR3 nucleotides read TGTGCCACCAGTGAGTCGGGAGGAAACACCGGGGAGCTGTTTTTT.

The genes are TRBV5-5 and TRBJ2-5; maybe TRBD1 (5 bases). The CDR3 is 14 residues long. Germline loops: CDR1 SGHKS, CDR2 YYEKEE (reference sequence). Trimming shortened V by 5 bases and J by 3 bases, and 14 bases separated the two germline ends. The CDR3: CASSQGGAKETQYF. For the CDR3, the DNA is TGTGCCAGCAGTCAGGGTGGGGCGAAAGAGACCCAGTACTTC.

The table lists this clonotype with a few counts. The genes are TRBV9 and TRBJ2-5, with D tentatively TRBD1 (5 bases). Germline CDR1 SGDLS, CDR2 YYNGEE. The CDR3 spans 15 residues. Trimming stripped 3 bases from V and 2 bases from J, with 14 bases between. CDR3 protein: CASSGGRGRQETQYF. The DNA of the CDR3 is TGTGCCAGCAGCGGGGGCCGTGGGCGGCAAGAGACCCAGTACTTC.

The rearrangement links TRBV11-2 to TRBJ2-1; tentative D call: TRBD2 (5 bases). CDR1 is SGHAT, CDR2 FQNNGV, per germline. This CDR3 spans 15 amino acids. V lost 3 bases and J 0 bases, leaving 9 bases between the germline ends. This CDR3 reads CASSLLANSYNEQFF. The DNA of the CDR3 is TGTGCCAGCAGCTTGCTAGCTAACTCCTACAATGAGCAGTTCTTC.

This chain links TRBV15 with TRBJ2-7; a weak D match, TRBD2 (6 bases). Germline-derived CDR1 and CDR2 are LNHNV and YYDKDF (reference sequence). V lost 1 base and J 7 bases, leaving 17 bases between the germline ends. CDR3 length equals 15 residues. The CDR3 DNA follows: TGTGCCACCAGCAGAGGTTGGGCGGGACTGGGGGAGCAGTACTTC. This encodes CATSRGWAGLGEQYF.

CDR3 residues: CASSLWAKDSGNTIYF. The CDR3 DNA is TGTGCCAGCAGTTTATGGGCGAAAGACTCTGGAAACACCATATATTTT. The rearrangement joins TRBV12-3 or TRBV12-4 to TRBJ1-3; no definite D call. Trimming shortened V by 2 bases and J by 0 bases, and 11 bases separated the two germline ends. CDR3 length: 16 residues.

This clonotype was counted many times. The gene calls are TRBV3-1 and TRBJ1-5; D is perhaps TRBD1 (6 bases). Germline lookup yields CDR1 LGHDT and CDR2 YNNKEL (reference sequence). Trimming cost V 1 base and J 6 bases, with 16 bases left between them. The CDR3 covers 16 residues. The CDR3 DNA sequence: TGTGCCAGCAGCCAAGGTCGGGGGGCGCCGCCTCAGCCCCAGCATTTT. Amino acids: CASSQGRGAPPQPQHF.

In this sample, this clonotype turned up a few times. The chain couples TRBV10-3 to TRBJ2-1, with a possible D match to TRBD1 (6 bases). The germline V gene has CDR1 ENHRY and CDR2 SYGVKD. Trimming took 4 bases from V and 5 from J, leaving 21 bases between them. CDR3 length: 17 amino acids. CDR3 residues: CAISASYGMDSHNEQFF. The CDR3 DNA is TGTGCCATCAGTGCTAGTTATGGTATGGACAGCCACAATGAGCAGTTCTTC.

The chain is built from TRBV5-6 and TRBJ2-7; a weak D match, TRBD1 (5 bases). Trimming took off 5 bases at V and 6 bases at J, with 12 bases between the two ends. CDR3 length: 12 amino acids. Germline V gene sequence: CDR1 SGHDT, CDR2 YYEEEE. CDR3: CASSSTVSEQYF. Here the CDR3 DNA reads TGTGCCAGCAGTTCGACAGTTTCCGAGCAGTACTTC.

The J gene is TRBJ2-7, the V gene TRBV3-1; D is ambiguous. CDR3 length equals 14 residues. V was pared by 1 base and J by 0 bases, with 7 bases between. The germline V gene has CDR1 LGHDT and CDR2 YNNKEL (reference sequence). The CDR3: CASSQGRVSYEQYF. DNA for the CDR3: TGTGCCAGCAGCCAAGGTAGGGTCTCCTACGAGCAGTACTTC.

This clonotype appeared many times. The gene calls are TRBV5-1 and TRBJ1-1; maybe TRBD1 (5 bases). The CDR3 has 13 residues. The V end was cut by 5 bases, the J end by 0 bases, with 8 bases between. CDR1 is SGHRS, CDR2 YFSETQ, per germline. CDR3 region: CASRQVMNTEAFF. In nucleotides, the CDR3 is TGCGCCAGCAGACAGGTAATGAACACTGAAGCTTTCTTT.

This chain joins TRBV5-1 and TRBJ2-1; 8 bases map to TRBD1. Trimming removed 4 bases from V and 6 bases from J; junction bases left unmatched: 18. The CDR3 is 18 amino acids. Germline values: CDR1 SGHRS, CDR2 YFSETQ. The CDR3, as DNA: TGCGCCAGCAGCCCCGGGACAGGCCTATTCAAGACCATCAATGAGCAGTTCTTC. Amino acid sequence: CASSPGTGLFKTINEQFF.